Detailed here is one T cell receptor (beta chain). What it recognizes is unknown. This sample stems from a study of shared clonotypes between healthy human individuals. Points from the study as a whole: Larger estimated richness was generally seen in naive subsets than in memory subsets.

Germline CDR1 is MDHEN and CDR2 is SYDVKM. V lost 6 bases, J lost 7 bases, and 12 bases stayed unmatched. This CDR3 has 15 amino acids. Method: immunoSEQ multiplex PCR; TCRdb's copy keeps in-frame clones and lacks some. Among about 380,000 clones listed, roughly 96% were seen once. Combining CD45RO+ cells with CCR7-negative CD45RA+ TemRA cells gave CD8 memory. The sample was memory CD8+ T cells sorted from blood. The subset is: CD45RO+ cells pooled with CCR7-negative TemRA cells. The J gene is TRBJ2-7, the V gene TRBV28, with 10 bases lining up with TRBD1. The receptor was isolated from a man between 25 and 39 years old in good health. CDR3: CASRWYGDRGEEQYF. DNA for the CDR3: TGTGCCAGCAGGTGGTACGGGGACAGGGGCGAGGAGCAGTACTTC. Full variable domain (remainder filled in from reference TRBV28 and TRBJ2-7): DVKVTQSSRYLVKRTGEKVFLECVQDMDHENMFWYRQDPGLGLRLIYFSYDVKMKEKGDIPEGYSVSREKKERFSLILESASTNQTSMYLCASRWYGDRGEEQYFGPGTRLTVT.